This T cell receptor (beta chain) derives from a study of T-cell reconstitution after alpha-beta-depleted transplantation in children. Unique molecular identifiers were used in preparing the TCRbeta library. TCRdb reprocessed the PCR reads with MiXCR, giving one entry per CDR3 protein. The table records about 410,000 distinct CDR3 sequences, about a fifth of them present only once. CDR1 is SQVTM, CDR2 ANQGSEA, per germline. Unmatched junction bases numbered 6, after V lost 4 bases and J lost 0 bases. The CDR3 is 15 residues long. Ten or more counts support this clonotype. Here the sequenced sample was PBMCs from the stem cell graft donor, taken from the stem cell graft. This rearrangement joins TRBV29-1 to TRBJ2-4; 7 bases are a match to TRBD2. The sequence derives from a human donor who donated a stem cell graft to a child with acute myeloid leukemia. The CDR3 DNA reads as TGCAGCGTTGTTGGTGGGGGGGTAGCCAAAAACATTCAGTACTTC. Translating gives CSVVGGGVAKNIQYF.